This TCR beta chain was recorded in a study of blood T cell repertoires in COVID-19 (dated by TCRdb to 2019 to 2021). About the investigation overall: Collaborator samples came from the United States, Italy and Spain and covered acute and convalescent phases of COVID-19. The material from the prospective study consisted of cDNA or gDNA derived from T cells, B-cell-depleted T cells, or PBMCs. The dataset comprised deeply sampled blood TCRbeta repertoires from subjects exposed to, actively infected with, or recovered from COVID-19. The repertoires were released in a freely available public database meant as a resource for research on the immune response to SARS-CoV-2. The samples were drawn from the first 160 participants of the ongoing ImmuneRACE study and from over 950 subjects provided by 6 global collaborators. Sample metadata almost always included a de-identified subject ID, COVID-19 status, age in years and sex. Where available, HLA class I and class II types were obtained from metadata supplied by the sample provider rather than from assay-based typing. The paper as a whole reports these results and caveats: The quantity of clinical and demographic metadata differed by source and by participant and was supplied without curation.

V ends up 4 bases short and J 2 bases short, with an unmatched junction base count of 7. Reading the germline V gene gives CDR1 SNHLY and CDR2 FYNNEI. Its CDR3 holds 16 amino acids, cysteine through phenylalanine. Of all the DNA, just the CDR3 is kept, 48 bases in frame from base 1. The immunoSEQ Assay, a bias-controlled multiplex PCR, was used to amplify TCRbeta CDR3 regions from genomic DNA. As for the original processing: Nucleated cell counts per sample were estimated from amplification of reference gene primers within the assay. To quantify the absolute abundance of each unique TCRbeta CDR3 rearrangement, sequence reads were collapsed and filtered. For each sample, productive Simpson clonality was calculated as the square root of Simpson's diversity index across productive rearrangements. TCRdb re-hosts the immuneACCESS table, in-frame sequences only. Its copies lack some clones; in the studies checked, an unresolved V gene accounts for under half of them, and the cause for the rest is not known. The D gene and trimming were derived from the DNA, and the V and J assignments and clone size from that table. A total of 250,000 to 300,000 clones appear in this sample, about nine tenths of them only once. The biggest ten clones account for about 16% of the sample.

Enrolling through a virtual design, the prospective study's participants ranged in age from roughly 18 to 89 years and lived across 20 to 30 United States geographic areas. In the prospective study, participants were assigned to cohorts based on the clinical history participants reported in a screening survey and a study questionnaire. Recovered participants in ImmuneRACE Cohort 3 were defined as having two consecutive negative NP/OP PCR tests, clearance from a healthcare professional, or resolution of symptoms. Mobile phlebotomists in the prospective study collected whole blood, serum and a nasopharyngeal or oropharyngeal swab from every participant. Over an approximately two-month period, participants in the prospective study had the option of providing additional blood draws and questionnaires. Blood samples from the prospective study were shipped frozen or at room temperature prior to DNA extraction.

A word on this clone: The antigen this receptor binds is unknown. It has no much larger one-base neighbor in the sample; base qualities were not kept.

The sample was PBMCs or T cells enriched from blood (not recorded which). This receptor chain uses TRBV2 and TRBJ1-2; TRBD1 lines up with 10 middle nucleotides. The TCR was taken from a young man who had recovered from COVID-19. The bases read TGTGCCAGCAGTGGGTCGACAGGGGGCGGAAACTATGGCTACACCTTC. The encoded protein is CASSGSTGGGNYGYTF. Beyond the CDR3, the reference TRBV2 and TRBJ1-2 genes provide the residues; the full variable domain reads: EPEVTQTPSHQVTQMGQEVILRCVPISNHLYFYWYRQILGQKVEFLVSFYNNEISEKSEIFDDQFSVERPDGSNFTLKIRSTKLEDSAMYFCASSGSTGGGNYGYTFGSGTRLTVV.